These 15 T cell receptor beta chains came from one sample sequenced in a study of CD8 T cells in Susac syndrome. cDNA came from approximately 0.5 to 1 ug RNA primed by random hexamers. Each CDR3 protein is one row after TCRdb ran MiXCR on the immunoSEQ multiplex PCR reads. The repertoire consists of about 160,000 distinct CDR3 sequences, with around 94% occurring once and the leading ten covering about 0.09%. Specimen: CD4+ T cells from PBMCs. The receptor set was obtained from a human donor with multiple sclerosis.

V gene TRBV3-1 combines with J gene TRBJ2-3; no clear D. The germline V and J ends were trimmed by 1 base and 0 bases, with 8 bases remaining between them. This CDR3 region has 15 residues. Looked up from germline, CDR1 is LGHDT and CDR2 is YNNKEL (reference sequence). In DNA, the CDR3 is TGTGCCAGCAGCCAAGGCCGGCGTAGCACAGATACGCAGTATTTT. Translating it yields CASSQGRRSTDTQYF.

V gene TRBV18 combines with J gene TRBJ2-1, with a possible D match to TRBD1 (6 bases). V lost 4 bases, J lost 0 bases, and 16 bases lay in between. Germline assignment: CDR1 KGHSH and CDR2 LQKENI. The CDR3 consists of 17 residues. CDR3 protein: CASSLIVGASSYNEQFF. CDR3 DNA: TGTGCCAGCTCACTCATAGTGGGGGCTAGCTCCTACAATGAGCAGTTCTTC.

The gene calls are TRBV6-5 and TRBJ1-1; D may be TRBD1 (6 bases). Germline V gene lookup returns CDR1 MNHEY and CDR2 SVGAGI. Trimming removed 6 bases from V and 0 bases from J, with 11 bases in between. The CDR3 runs 14 residues. The CDR3 loop reads CASSRGHMNTEAFF. The CDR3 coding sequence is TGTGCCAGCAGCCGGGGACACATGAACACTGAAGCTTTCTTT.

V and J are TRBV7-9 and TRBJ1-1; D remains ambiguous. CDR1 SEHNR and CDR2 FQNEAQ come from the germline V gene (reference sequence). Trimming took off 5 bases at V and 4 bases at J, with 11 bases between the two ends. The CDR3 totals 13 residues. CDR3 region: CASSLSAVTEAFF. CDR3 sequence (DNA): TGTGCCAGCAGCCTAAGCGCCGTCACTGAAGCTTTCTTT.

CDR3 region: CASSGQGTGVETQYF. In nucleotides, the CDR3 is TGTGCCAGTAGTGGACAGGGGACGGGGGTCGAGACCCAGTACTTC. This chain links TRBV19 with TRBJ2-5; TRBD1 aligns across 9 bases. Germline V lookup: CDR1 LNHDA, CDR2 SQIVND (reference sequence). This CDR3 region has 15 residues. The V and J ends lost 5 bases and 5 bases, in that order; junction bases with no gene match: 9. The entire variable domain, with the rest obtained from reference TRBV19 and TRBJ2-5, is as follows: DGGITQSPKYLFRKEGQNVTLSCEQNLNHDAMYWYRQDPGQGLRLIYYSQIVNDFQKGDIAEGYSVSREKKESFPLTVTSAQKNPTAFYLCASSGQGTGVETQYFGPGTRLLVL.

The chain combines TRBV24-1 with TRBJ2-1; TRBD2 matches at 10 bases. The germline V gene has CDR1 KGHDR and CDR2 SFDVKD. The V and J ends lost 4 bases and 8 bases, in that order; junction bases with no gene match: 4. This CDR3 has 14 amino acids. The CDR3 DNA sequence: TGTGCCACCAGTGACCCCGGGACTAGCGATGAGCAGTTCTTC. It specifies CATSDPGTSDEQFF.

In DNA, the CDR3 is TGCAGCCATGAAGGCCGGGGGGATGAGCAGTTCTTC. Translating it yields CSHEGRGDEQFF. This rearrangement joins TRBV29-1 to TRBJ2-1; 7 bases agree with TRBD2. Germline values: CDR1 SQVTM, CDR2 ANQGSEA. The CDR3 is made up of 12 amino acids. J lost 8 bases, V lost 8 bases, and 9 bases had no gene match.

J is TRBJ2-7 and V is TRBV18, with TRBD1 matching over 8 bases. Per the germline V gene, CDR1 is KGHSH and CDR2 is LQKENI. The CDR3 is made up of 13 amino acids. The V gene end was trimmed by 6 bases and the J gene end by 5 bases; junction bases not matched to a gene: 6. CDR3 DNA sequence: TGTGCCAGCTCTCGACAGGGGAACAACGAGCAGTACTTC. Amino acids: CASSRQGNNEQYF.

The V gene is TRBV4-2, the J gene TRBJ1-6; D unclear. Trimming cost V 0 bases and J 8 bases, with 14 bases left between them. The germline V gene has CDR1 LGHNA and CDR2 YNFKEQ. The CDR3 consists of 16 residues. The DNA for the CDR3 is TGTGCCAGCAGCCAAGATTTGGGGTGGAGGGATTCACCCCTCCACTTT. Protein product: CASSQDLGWRDSPLHF.

The chain joins TRBV5-6 to TRBJ2-7, with TRBD2 matching over 13 bases. Looked up from germline, CDR1 is SGHDT and CDR2 is YYEEEE. V was clipped by 1 base and J by 5 bases; unmatched bases: 9. The CDR3 is 17 amino acids. In nucleotides, the CDR3 is TGTGCCAGCAGCTTGACCTCCACTAGCGGGAGGGCCAACGAGCAGTACTTC. Translated: CASSLTSTSGRANEQYF. Full variable domain (outside the CDR3, taken from reference TRBV5-6 and TRBJ2-7): DAGVTQSPTHLIKTRGQQVTLRCSPKSGHDTVSWYQQALGQGPQFIFQYYEEEERQRGNFPDRFSGHQFPNYSSELNVNALLLGDSALYLCASSLTSTSGRANEQYFGPGTRLTVT.

This rearrangement joins TRBV5-1 to TRBJ2-2; D is possibly TRBD2 (5 bases). This CDR3 contains 14 residues. Trimming pared 5 bases from V and 0 bases from J, leaving 8 bases between. CDR1 SGHRS and CDR2 YFSETQ come from the germline V gene. The CDR3: CASRRAANTGELFF. CDR3 bases: TGCGCCAGCAGGAGGGCCGCGAACACCGGGGAGCTGTTTTTT.

The chain links TRBV19 to TRBJ2-7; 8 nucleotides align to TRBD1. Germline loops: CDR1 LNHDA, CDR2 SQIVND (reference sequence). V was pared by 8 bases and J by 0 bases, with 9 bases of the junction left unmatched. This CDR3 has 15 amino acids. The CDR3 DNA sequence: TGTGCCAGTGCCCAGGGGGCGACAAGCTCCTACGAGCAGTACTTC. Its translation: CASAQGATSSYEQYF.

The chain recombines TRBV6-2 or TRBV6-3 with TRBJ1-1; D ambiguous. The germline V gene encodes CDR1 MNHEY and CDR2 SVGEGT. There are 16 residues in the CDR3. Trimming took off 5 bases at V and 4 bases at J, with 20 bases between the two ends. This CDR3 is CASSPGAGFPRTEAFF. CDR3 DNA sequence: TGTGCCAGCAGTCCTGGTGCTGGATTTCCTCGCACTGAAGCTTTCTTT.

The chain is built from TRBV16 and TRBJ2-6; D is undetermined. This CDR3 has 15 amino acids. V was clipped by 4 bases and J by 2 bases, with 9 bases between them. The V gene's germline CDR1 is KGHSY and CDR2 FQNENV. CDR3 amino acids: CASSPTSTGANVLTF. In DNA form, the CDR3 reads TGTGCCAGCAGCCCCACCTCCACTGGGGCCAACGTCCTGACTTTC.

The chain recombines TRBV30 with TRBJ1-2; unclear D gene. Germline CDR1 is GTSNPN and CDR2 is SVGIG (reference sequence). This CDR3 has 14 amino acids. V dropped 0 bases and J dropped 8 bases, with 16 bases sitting between them. As DNA, the CDR3 is TGTGCCTGGAGTGTACGTCACATTTTGGGAGGCTACACCTTC. This translates into CAWSVRHILGGYTF.